This T cell receptor (beta chain) was documented in a study of Ad26.COV2.S vaccination and SARS-CoV-2 variants. TCRdb's copy holds only in-frame clones and misses some; the assay was immunoSEQ multiplex PCR. The sample includes 250,000 to 300,000 clones, more than 70% seen only once; the top ten take roughly 3.5%. Regarding treatment: 15 to 20 received Ad26.COV2.S at low or high dose, single or two shots; about 5 received placebo; per-sample allocation not given. Sampling took place 63 days after the first vaccine or placebo injection. Per germline, CDR1 SGDLS and CDR2 YYNGEE. CDR3 length: 15 amino acids. The junction had 7 bases not matched to a gene; V was cut back by 3 bases and J by 3 bases.

This receptor was taken from a person between 18 and 59 years old who received the Ad26.COV2.S COVID-19 vaccine or a placebo. J is TRBJ2-3 and V is TRBV9; 7 bases are a match to TRBD1. Sequencing used peripheral blood, obtained in a trial of Ad26.COV2.S vaccine versus placebo. The CDR3 DNA follows: TGTGCCAGCAGCGACAGGGGAGAATGGACAGATACGCAGTATTTT. Translation: CASSDRGEWTDTQYF.